Listed below are T cell receptor beta chains from one sample, sequenced in a study of circulating CD8 cells and anti-PD-1 response in melanoma. TCRdb analysed the reads with MiXCR anew, one entry per CDR3 protein. The table lists 350 to 450 distinct CDR3 sequences, about 6% of them singletons. This sample comprised CD8+ T cells from PBMCs, obtained at baseline or after one month of anti-PD-1 therapy (not recorded which). The receptors derive from a human donor with melanoma. Each CDR3 is given with its conserved first and last residue. Only part of the rows carry a size: once, few, many, or a class if the clone is expanded.

CDR3	length	size	V	J
CSANSEEGTPYEQYF	15	large	TRBV20-1	TRBJ2-7
CASSESAGGEETQYF	15	large	TRBV25-1	TRBJ2-5
CASSDRSYEQYF	12	large	TRBV2	TRBJ2-7
CASSLGDPGSLSSYEQYF	18	large	TRBV7-2	TRBJ2-7
CASSSPGVLNSEAFF	15	-	TRBV28	TRBJ1-1
CAISEGAGGYEQYF	14	medium-sized	TRBV10-3	TRBJ2-7
CASKGTGHSSYNEQLF	16	large	TRBV19	TRBJ2-1
CASIPGTSESSEQYF	15	large	TRBV28	TRBJ2-7
CASSIAANTGELFF	14	large	TRBV19	TRBJ2-2
CASSEPGGLNTGELFF	16	large	TRBV28	TRBJ2-2
CASSPYTRGQETQYF	15	large	TRBV11-2	TRBJ2-5
CASGQGLYEQYF	12	large	TRBV19	TRBJ2-7
CSVDSWENYNEQFF	14	medium-sized	TRBV29-1	TRBJ2-1